This T cell receptor beta chain was found in a study of metastatic and nonmetastatic thyroid tumors. Across the study: Repertoire comparison spanned blood and tumor or nodule tissue of malignant and benign thyroid patients. Findings of the study overall: Significantly higher TCR beta diversity was reportedly seen in malignant thyroid tumors than benign nodules, in blood and tumor.

CDR1 and CDR2 from the germline V gene are SGHTA and FQGNSA. V lost 0 bases and J 0 bases, leaving 2 bases between the germline ends. This CDR3 spans 13 amino acids. All patients were treatment-naive before thyroid surgery. Source study methods: A papillary thyroid cancer distant-metastasis classifier was built from CDR3 differences across clinicopathological groups. Through MiXCR, TCRdb re-clonotyped the PCR reads. The authors' filters were not applied to this entry. The sample holds 20,000 or so clones, about 30% seen once. With regard to this clone: Its cognate antigen is unknown.

Sequencing was done on a sample of tumor tissue. This clonotype originated in a female donor with papillary thyroid cancer or a benign thyroid nodule (not recorded which). Some clones in this sample may be carry-over from other donors' samples. The rearrangement uses TRBV7-2 and TRBJ1-1; D is ambiguous. CDR3 DNA: TGTGCCAGCAGCTTAGCCATGAACACTGAAGCTTTCTTT. Amino acid sequence: CASSLAMNTEAFF.